This passage covers 5 T cell receptor beta chains from one sample sequenced in a study of T cell responses to AZD1222 COVID-19 vaccine. Assay used: immunoSEQ multiplex PCR; TCRdb lists only in-frame clones, some missing. The sample carries roughly 120,000 clones, about 91% recorded once. The source material was peripheral blood, sampled on day 0 of AZD1222 vaccination. The receptors come from an adult in good health.

Turning to this clone: The junction departs from the called germline gene at one end, perhaps through a read error. The identical CDR3 is also encoded by other nucleotide sequences in the sample. The chain is built from TRBV15 and TRBJ2-3; 9 nucleotides line up with TRBD2. The CDR3 loop spans 16 amino acids. Looked up from germline, CDR1 is LNHNV and CDR2 is YYDKDF (reference sequence). CDR3 protein: CPTTTTRGGGSDTQYF. The CDR3 DNA sequence: TGTCCCACCACCACAACTCGCGGGGGGGGGTCAGATACGCAGTATTTT.

The J gene is TRBJ1-6, the V gene TRBV11-2; D ambiguous. From germline, CDR1 is SGHAT and CDR2 FQNNGV. CDR3 length: 14 amino acids. Trimming took off 3 bases at V and 7 bases at J, with 10 bases between the two ends. CDR3 sequence reads: CASSFGYGNSPLHF. The DNA of the CDR3 is TGTGCCAGCAGCTTCGGGTACGGCAATTCACCCCTCCACTTT.

This rearrangement joins TRBV18 to TRBJ2-1; D gene unclear. The germline gives CDR1 KGHSH, CDR2 LQKENI. The CDR3 contains 13 residues. V shed 0 bases and J shed 5 bases, with 5 bases lying between them. CDR3 sequence reads: CASSPPAHNEQFF. CDR3 nucleotides: TGTGCCAGCTCACCACCGGCACACAATGAGCAGTTCTTC.

The J gene is TRBJ2-3, the V gene TRBV10-3; 7 positions match TRBD1. V trimming: 9 bases; J trimming: 2 bases; junction bases outside the gene matches: 5. CDR3 length: 13 amino acids. CDR1 is ENHRY, CDR2 SYGVKD, per germline. The CDR3, as DNA: TGTGCCATATCGGGACAGAACACAGATACGCAGTATTTT. It yields the protein CAISGQNTDTQYF.

V gene TRBV7-2 combines with J gene TRBJ2-5; D is undetermined. V lost 1 base and J 2 bases, leaving 8 bases between the germline ends. This CDR3 region has 14 residues. Looked up from germline, CDR1 is SGHTA and CDR2 is FQGNSA. The CDR3 nucleotides read TGTGCCAGCAGCTTAGTGGTTTATCAAGAGACCCAGTACTTC. It is translated as CASSLVVYQETQYF.